The rows below give T cell receptor beta chains drawn from one sample of a study of blood T cell repertoires in COVID-19. Here immunoSEQ multiplex PCR was the method, and the copy in TCRdb shows in-frame clones only, minus some. The profile shows a few hundred thousand clones, roughly 89% of them singletons. Sequencing was carried out using PBMCs or T cells enriched from blood (not recorded which). The receptors shown here come from a man between 35 and 55 years old who had recovered from COVID-19. Each CDR3 is given with its conserved first and last residue. The order of the fields is CDR3 DNA, CDR3 protein, V gene, D gene, clone size, J gene. A D gene is named only where the DNA matches it firmly. Clone sizes are given selectively: once, few, many, or a class where the clone is expanded.

CDR3nt: TGTGCCAGCAGCCGCCCGGGATATAATTCACCCCTCCACTTT; CDR3aa: CASSRPGYNSPLHF; v_gene: TRBV3-1/TRBV3-2; d_gene: .; abundance: few; j_gene: TRBJ1-6
CDR3nt: TGTGCCAGCAGCCCTCACCCGCGACGGAGCCCGGGGTACGAGCAGTACTTC; CDR3aa: CASSPHPRRSPGYEQYF; v_gene: TRBV3-1/TRBV3-2; d_gene: .; abundance: .; j_gene: TRBJ2-7
CDR3nt: TGTGCCAGCAGCCCAGGGTTGACGTACACCATATATTTT; CDR3aa: CASSPGLTYTIYF; v_gene: TRBV12-3/TRBV12-4; d_gene: .; abundance: .; j_gene: TRBJ1-3
CDR3nt: TGTGCCAGCAGTTCCGGGACAGGGGGCACTGAAGCTTTCTTT; CDR3aa: CASSSGTGGTEAFF; v_gene: TRBV6-5; d_gene: TRBD1; abundance: .; j_gene: TRBJ1-1
CDR3nt: TGTGCCAGCAGCCAAGACCTCGTCCGGCAGTACTTC; CDR3aa: CASSQDLVRQYF; v_gene: TRBV3-1/TRBV3-2; d_gene: .; abundance: .; j_gene: TRBJ2-7
CDR3nt: TGTGCCAGCAGGACAACTCGAGATACGCAGTATTTT; CDR3aa: CASRTTRDTQYF; v_gene: TRBV27; d_gene: .; abundance: .; j_gene: TRBJ2-3
CDR3nt: TGTGCCAGCAGCCAAGGGCATCTTCTCAACACTGAAGCTTTCTTT; CDR3aa: CASSQGHLLNTEAFF; v_gene: TRBV3-1/TRBV3-2; d_gene: .; abundance: .; j_gene: TRBJ1-1
CDR3nt: TGTGCCAGCAGCCCCCCGGGGACAGACTACTCTGGGGCCAACGTCCTGACTTTC; CDR3aa: CASSPPGTDYSGANVLTF; v_gene: TRBV11-2; d_gene: TRBD1; abundance: .; j_gene: TRBJ2-6
CDR3nt: TGTGCCAGCAGTGAATATCTGCGGAGACAAGAGACCCAGTACTTC; CDR3aa: CASSEYLRRQETQYF; v_gene: TRBV25-1; d_gene: .; abundance: .; j_gene: TRBJ2-5
CDR3nt: TGTGCCAGCTTACAGGGGGATAATCAGCCCCAGCATTTT; CDR3aa: CASLQGDNQPQHF; v_gene: TRBV19; d_gene: TRBD1; abundance: .; j_gene: TRBJ1-5
CDR3nt: TGTGCCAGCAGCCCCAACAGGGTTAATCAGCCCCAGCATTTT; CDR3aa: CASSPNRVNQPQHF; v_gene: TRBV27; d_gene: .; abundance: .; j_gene: TRBJ1-5
CDR3nt: TGCAGCGCCTGGGGAGGGCCTCACGAGCAGTACTTC; CDR3aa: CSAWGGPHEQYF; v_gene: TRBV29-1; d_gene: TRBD2; abundance: .; j_gene: TRBJ2-7
CDR3nt: TGTGCCAGCAGCGTAGCGGGAGGGGAGACCCAGTACTTC; CDR3aa: CASSVAGGETQYF; v_gene: TRBV7-9; d_gene: TRBD2; abundance: .; j_gene: TRBJ2-5
CDR3nt: TGCAGCGTTGAGTCCAGGGGCTACGAGCAGTACTTC; CDR3aa: CSVESRGYEQYF; v_gene: TRBV29-1; d_gene: .; abundance: .; j_gene: TRBJ2-7
CDR3nt: TGTGCCAGCAGTGAAGTCTTTAACTATGGCTACACCTTC; CDR3aa: CASSEVFNYGYTF; v_gene: TRBV6-1; d_gene: .; abundance: .; j_gene: TRBJ1-2
CDR3nt: TGCGCCAGCAGCCAAGATCAACAACTAGCGGGAGGTCTTGACAATGAGCAGTTCTTC; CDR3aa: CASSQDQQLAGGLDNEQFF; v_gene: TRBV4-3; d_gene: TRBD2; abundance: .; j_gene: TRBJ2-1
CDR3nt: TGTGCCAGCTCCCCCCCATCCGCAGGGGGGAAGGATAATTCACCCCTCCACTTT; CDR3aa: CASSPPSAGGKDNSPLHF; v_gene: TRBV18; d_gene: TRBD1; abundance: .; j_gene: TRBJ1-6
CDR3nt: TGCGCCAGCAGCATGGAAGGTTCCGGGGGTCACAATGAGCAGTTCTTC; CDR3aa: CASSMEGSGGHNEQFF; v_gene: TRBV5-1; d_gene: .; abundance: few; j_gene: TRBJ2-1
CDR3nt: TGTGCCAGCAGCTTGGGCGGACTAGCGGCCTCCTACAATGAGCAGTTCTTC; CDR3aa: CASSLGGLAASYNEQFF; v_gene: TRBV11-2; d_gene: TRBD2; abundance: .; j_gene: TRBJ2-1
CDR3nt: TGTGCCAGCAGCCTAAAACACAGGGTTGATGGCTACACCTTC; CDR3aa: CASSLKHRVDGYTF; v_gene: TRBV2; d_gene: .; abundance: .; j_gene: TRBJ1-2
CDR3nt: TGTGCCAGCAGTGAGGACAGGGGTAGCAATCAGCCCCAGCATTTT; CDR3aa: CASSEDRGSNQPQHF; v_gene: TRBV6-1; d_gene: TRBD1; abundance: .; j_gene: TRBJ1-5
CDR3nt: TGTGCCAGCAGCCGACTAGCGGGGGAGAGGGGGCAGTACTTC; CDR3aa: CASSRLAGERGQYF; v_gene: TRBV7-8; d_gene: TRBD2; abundance: .; j_gene: TRBJ2-7
CDR3nt: TGTGCCACCAGCAGAGACAGGGAAATTAGCCCCAACACTGAAGCTTTCTTT; CDR3aa: CATSRDREISPNTEAFF; v_gene: TRBV15; d_gene: .; abundance: .; j_gene: TRBJ1-1
CDR3nt: TGTGCCAGCAGGCCCACGGGACTGCCATACGAGCAGTACTTC; CDR3aa: CASRPTGLPYEQYF; v_gene: TRBV7-2; d_gene: .; abundance: .; j_gene: TRBJ2-7
CDR3nt: TGTGCCAGCTCACGCCAAGGACTAGCGGGAGGCTACGAGCAGTACTTC; CDR3aa: CASSRQGLAGGYEQYF; v_gene: TRBV18; d_gene: TRBD2; abundance: .; j_gene: TRBJ2-7
CDR3nt: TGTGCCAGCAGCATCGGAAAACAGTGGAACACTGAAGCTTTCTTT; CDR3aa: CASSIGKQWNTEAFF; v_gene: TRBV7-9; d_gene: .; abundance: .; j_gene: TRBJ1-1
CDR3nt: TGCGCCAGCAGCTGTCCCGAGGGGGCCAGGCAATGTAAGCCCCAGCATTTT; CDR3aa: CASSCPEGARQCKPQHF; v_gene: TRBV5-1; d_gene: TRBD1; abundance: once; j_gene: TRBJ1-5
CDR3nt: TGTGCCAGCTCTGACAGGGATTATGGCTACACCTTC; CDR3aa: CASSDRDYGYTF; v_gene: TRBV18; d_gene: TRBD1; abundance: .; j_gene: TRBJ1-2
CDR3nt: TGTGCCAGCAGCTTGGAGGGAATTGTCGATGAGCAGTTCTTC; CDR3aa: CASSLEGIVDEQFF; v_gene: TRBV9; d_gene: .; abundance: .; j_gene: TRBJ2-1
CDR3nt: TGTGCCTGGAGGACCCCGGGACAGGGGTTCCACGAGCAGTACTTC; CDR3aa: CAWRTPGQGFHEQYF; v_gene: TRBV30; d_gene: TRBD1; abundance: .; j_gene: TRBJ2-7
CDR3nt: TGTGCCAGCAGTGTAGGGAGGGGAGTGGAAAAACTGTTTTTT; CDR3aa: CASSVGRGVEKLFF; v_gene: TRBV2; d_gene: .; abundance: .; j_gene: TRBJ1-4
CDR3nt: TGTGCCAGCTCACCAACGGACAGGGGGCTATACGAGCAGTACTTC; CDR3aa: CASSPTDRGLYEQYF; v_gene: TRBV18; d_gene: TRBD1; abundance: few; j_gene: TRBJ2-7
CDR3nt: TGCGCCAGCAGCCAGGGACTAGCGGGAGGGCCGGGAGATACGCAGTATTTT; CDR3aa: CASSQGLAGGPGDTQYF; v_gene: TRBV4-3; d_gene: TRBD2; abundance: .; j_gene: TRBJ2-3
CDR3nt: TGTGCCAGCAGCTTAGCGCGGGGGCGGGGAGAAAAACTGTTTTTT; CDR3aa: CASSLARGRGEKLFF; v_gene: TRBV11-2; d_gene: .; abundance: .; j_gene: TRBJ1-4
CDR3nt: TGTGCCAGCAGTTACAGCCGACGGGAGGAAAACTACAATGAGCAGTTCTTC; CDR3aa: CASSYSRREENYNEQFF; v_gene: TRBV6-2/TRBV6-3; d_gene: TRBD2; abundance: .; j_gene: TRBJ2-1
CDR3nt: TGTGCCACCGACAGGGGGCAGGCTGAGCAGTTCTTC; CDR3aa: CATDRGQAEQFF; v_gene: TRBV19; d_gene: TRBD1; abundance: .; j_gene: TRBJ2-1
CDR3nt: TGTGCCAGCAGTTTAGTCGGGCGAGCGGGTGAGCAGTTCTTC; CDR3aa: CASSLVGRAGEQFF; v_gene: TRBV27; d_gene: .; abundance: .; j_gene: TRBJ2-1
CDR3nt: TGTGCCAGCAGCCTATCGACAGGAGGATCACCCCTCCACTTT; CDR3aa: CASSLSTGGSPLHF; v_gene: TRBV13; d_gene: .; abundance: .; j_gene: TRBJ1-6
CDR3nt: TGTGCCAGCAGCTTGCGGGCGGGAGCCCGTACCGGGGAGCTGTTTTTT; CDR3aa: CASSLRAGARTGELFF; v_gene: TRBV5-4; d_gene: TRBD2; abundance: .; j_gene: TRBJ2-2
CDR3nt: TGTGCCAGCAGCCCTCGGGGGTCCCGATCCTACGAGCAGTACTTC; CDR3aa: CASSPRGSRSYEQYF; v_gene: TRBV28; d_gene: .; abundance: .; j_gene: TRBJ2-7
CDR3nt: TGTGCCAGCAGCCAAGACCCGGGAGGTGGATACGAAAACATTCAGTACTTC; CDR3aa: CASSQDPGGGYENIQYF; v_gene: TRBV4-2; d_gene: TRBD2; abundance: .; j_gene: TRBJ2-4
CDR3nt: TGTGCCAGCAGCCAAACCGGGACAGGGGGCTATCAGCCCCAGCATTTT; CDR3aa: CASSQTGTGGYQPQHF; v_gene: TRBV28; d_gene: TRBD1; abundance: .; j_gene: TRBJ1-5
CDR3nt: TGTGCCAGCAGCCCGCGAGGTGCAGATAATTCACCCCTCCACTTT; CDR3aa: CASSPRGADNSPLHF; v_gene: TRBV11-2; d_gene: .; abundance: .; j_gene: TRBJ1-6
CDR3nt: TGTGCCAGCAGTTTTAGTTTTAGTTACGAGCAGTACTTC; CDR3aa: CASSFSFSYEQYF; v_gene: TRBV12-3/TRBV12-4; d_gene: .; abundance: few; j_gene: TRBJ2-7
CDR3nt: TGTGCCACCAGCAGAGATCGAACTAGCGGCCAGTACGAGCAGTACTTC; CDR3aa: CATSRDRTSGQYEQYF; v_gene: TRBV15; d_gene: TRBD2; abundance: once; j_gene: TRBJ2-7
CDR3nt: TGCGCCAGCAGCCAAGATCGGGGGAATCCCCAGTACTTC; CDR3aa: CASSQDRGNPQYF; v_gene: TRBV4-3; d_gene: .; abundance: medium-sized; j_gene: TRBJ2-5
CDR3nt: TGTGCCACCAGTGATTTAAACGGGAACAATGAGCAGTTCTTC; CDR3aa: CATSDLNGNNEQFF; v_gene: TRBV24-1; d_gene: .; abundance: .; j_gene: TRBJ2-1
CDR3nt: TGTGCCAGCAGCCAATCGGGCAGGGAAGATCAGCCCCAGCATTTT; CDR3aa: CASSQSGREDQPQHF; v_gene: TRBV3-1/TRBV3-2; d_gene: .; abundance: .; j_gene: TRBJ1-5
CDR3nt: TGTGCCAGCAGCAAAAGGGGAGTAGCGGGTCAATTTTACAATGAGCAGTTCTTC; CDR3aa: CASSKRGVAGQFYNEQFF; v_gene: TRBV21-1; d_gene: .; abundance: .; j_gene: TRBJ2-1
CDR3nt: TGTGCCAGCGGACCCCTGGGGGGGGCCAAAAACATTCAGTACTTC; CDR3aa: CASGPLGGAKNIQYF; v_gene: TRBV2; d_gene: TRBD2; abundance: .; j_gene: TRBJ2-4
CDR3nt: TGTGCCAGCAGCGTAGGACTAGCGAACAATGAGCAGTTCTTC; CDR3aa: CASSVGLANNEQFF; v_gene: TRBV9; d_gene: TRBD2; abundance: few; j_gene: TRBJ2-1
CDR3nt: TGCGCCAGCAGCTTTTACGGAACGGGGACTGAAGCTTTCTTT; CDR3aa: CASSFYGTGTEAFF; v_gene: TRBV5-1; d_gene: .; abundance: .; j_gene: TRBJ1-1
CDR3nt: TGTGCCAGTAGTACGGCGACAGGATCAAATGAAAAACTGTTTTTT; CDR3aa: CASSTATGSNEKLFF; v_gene: TRBV19; d_gene: .; abundance: .; j_gene: TRBJ1-4
CDR3nt: TGCGCCAGCAGCTTACTAGCGGGTTCATACAATGAGCAGTTCTTC; CDR3aa: CASSLLAGSYNEQFF; v_gene: TRBV4-3; d_gene: TRBD2; abundance: .; j_gene: TRBJ2-1
CDR3nt: TGTGCCAGCAGTTCTTCCGGGACAGGGGGCGCGGAGCAGTATTTT; CDR3aa: CASSSSGTGGAEQYF; v_gene: TRBV28; d_gene: TRBD1; abundance: .; j_gene: TRBJ2-3
CDR3nt: TGCGCCAGCAGCGGGGACAGGGGGATGAACACTGAAGCTTTCTTT; CDR3aa: CASSGDRGMNTEAFF; v_gene: TRBV4-3; d_gene: TRBD1; abundance: .; j_gene: TRBJ1-1
CDR3nt: TGTGCCAGTAGTATATGGGCAGGAATGATCAACACTGAAGCTTTCTTT; CDR3aa: CASSIWAGMINTEAFF; v_gene: TRBV19; d_gene: .; abundance: few; j_gene: TRBJ1-1
CDR3nt: TGTGCCAGCAGTAGCGGGGGGGCCCCGGAGACCCAGTACTTC; CDR3aa: CASSSGGAPETQYF; v_gene: TRBV18; d_gene: TRBD2; abundance: few; j_gene: TRBJ2-5
CDR3nt: TGTGCCAGCTCCCGCGGGGCGGACTACAATGAGCAGTTCTTC; CDR3aa: CASSRGADYNEQFF; v_gene: TRBV18; d_gene: .; abundance: .; j_gene: TRBJ2-1
CDR3nt: TGTGCCAGCAGTTCCGGACGGGACTACACCTACAATGAGCAGTTCTTC; CDR3aa: CASSSGRDYTYNEQFF; v_gene: TRBV6-5; d_gene: TRBD2; abundance: .; j_gene: TRBJ2-1